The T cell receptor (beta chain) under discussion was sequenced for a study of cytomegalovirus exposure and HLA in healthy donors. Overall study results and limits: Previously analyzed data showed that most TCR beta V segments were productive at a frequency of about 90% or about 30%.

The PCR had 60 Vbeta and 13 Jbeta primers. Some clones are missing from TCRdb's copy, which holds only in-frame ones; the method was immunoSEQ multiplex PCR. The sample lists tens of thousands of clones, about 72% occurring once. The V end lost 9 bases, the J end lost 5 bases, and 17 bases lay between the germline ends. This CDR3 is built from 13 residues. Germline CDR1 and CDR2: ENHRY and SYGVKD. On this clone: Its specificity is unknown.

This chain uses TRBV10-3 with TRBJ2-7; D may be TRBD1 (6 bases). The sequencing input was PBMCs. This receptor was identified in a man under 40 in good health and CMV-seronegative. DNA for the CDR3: TGTGCCATGTCCAGGGGCCCTAGGAACGAGCAGTACTTC. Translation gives CAMSRGPRNEQYF.